This paragraph covers one TCR beta chain sequence. This record comes from a study of blood T cell repertoires in COVID-19. Study-wide background: Whether acute or convalescent, the COVID-19 samples came from the United States, Italy and Spain. T cells, B-cell-depleted T cells, or PBMCs provided the cDNA or gDNA that served as material.

Germline CDR1 GTSNPN, CDR2 SVGIG (reference sequence). This CDR3 spans 12 amino acids. In the original analysis: Amplification from reference gene primers served as the basis for estimated nucleated cell counts. The data were produced by immunoSEQ multiplex PCR, yet TCRdb's version contains in-frame clones alone and is incomplete. The DNA was the basis for D and trimming; V, J and clone size are from that table. The table has about 200,000 clones, about 90% seen once. Sequencing was done on a sample of peripheral blood. The chain recombines TRBV30 with TRBJ2-7; D might be TRBD1 (5 bases). The TCR originated in a man aged 18 to 35 with active or convalescent COVID-19. The CDR3 region is CAGASSSYEQYF. As DNA, the CDR3 is TGTGCAGGGGCGTCTAGCTCCTACGAGCAGTACTTC.